The source of this T cell receptor beta chain is a study of blood T cell repertoires in COVID-19. Study in general: T cells, B-cell-depleted T cells, or PBMCs supplied cDNA or gDNA.

Measured with immunoSEQ multiplex PCR; TCRdb has only the in-frame clones, and not every one. The sample lists about 300,000 clones, about nine tenths occurring once. This clone has just one count. The study assigned cohorts using participant-reported clinical history. CDR1 is SGHAT and CDR2 is FQNNGV in the germline V gene. V lost 4 bases to trimming and J lost 6 bases, with 8 bases between them. This CDR3 region has 12 residues. The TCR originated in a man in his thirties or forties who had recovered from COVID-19. The V call is TRBV11-2, the J call TRBJ2-3, with D possibly being TRBD2 (6 bases). Sequencing used PBMCs or T cells enriched from blood (not recorded which). The CDR3 coding sequence is TGTGCCAGCAGCTCGAGCGGGGATACGCAGTATTTT. Protein sequence: CASSSSGDTQYF. The variable domain in full, with the rest retrieved from reference TRBV11-2 and TRBJ2-3, is EAGVAQSPRYKIIEKRQSVAFWCNPISGHATLYWYQQILGQGPKLLIQFQNNGVVDDSQLPKDRFSAERLKGVDSTLKIQPAKLEDSAVYLCASSSSGDTQYFGPGTRLTVL.